Each of the 8 T cell receptor beta chains below was sequenced from the same sample in a study of blood T cells in healthy people across ages. Together with a sample-barcoded 5' primer, a J-beta primer mix was included in a second PCR lasting about 7 to 11 cycles. TCRdb processed the 5' RACE reads anew with MiXCR; each CDR3 protein has one entry. The sample holds 1.5 million to 2 million distinct CDR3 sequences, roughly 27% seen once. Material for sequencing was blood. The receptors originated from a woman younger than 45 in good health.

CDR3 DNA: TGCAGTGCTGGAACTAGCGGGGGGGCCTACGAGCAGTACTTC. Its translation: CSAGTSGGAYEQYF. The chain has TRBV20-1 and TRBJ2-4; TRBD2 matches at 13 bases. The J call may be wrong; the DNA end is better matched by TRBJ2-7. The CDR3 totals 14 residues. Per the germline V gene, CDR1 is DFQATT and CDR2 is SNEGSKA (reference sequence).

In this sample, this clonotype turned up many times. The chain combines TRBV12-3 or TRBV12-4 with TRBJ2-1; TRBD2 aligns across 9 bases. There are 16 residues in the CDR3. With V trimmed by 7 bases and J by 8 bases, 15 bases remained unmatched. CDR3 sequence: CASTRGDQRGAYEQFF. In DNA, the CDR3 is TGTGCCAGCACCCGAGGGGACCAGCGGGGGGCCTATGAGCAGTTCTTC.

This clonotype was seen many times. The rearrangement joins TRBV10-3 to TRBJ2-7; D possibly matches TRBD1 or TRBD2 (5 bases each). Germline V gene data show CDR1 as ENHRY and CDR2 as SYGVKD. The CDR3 spans 13 residues. Trimming cost V 4 bases and J 7 bases, with 14 bases left between them. In nucleotides, the CDR3 is TGTGCCATCAGTGGGGACCGGTTTGGAGAGCAGTACTTC. Protein sequence: CAISGDRFGEQYF.

The V gene is TRBV7-2, the J gene TRBJ2-4; TRBD2 matches 9 bases. The CDR3 runs 15 residues. The germline V gene encodes CDR1 SGHTA and CDR2 FQGNSA. V lost 0 bases, J lost 6 bases, and 3 bases stayed unmatched. For the CDR3, the DNA is TGTGCCAGCAGCTTAGCCGTTAGCGGGAGAAACATTCAGTACTTC. It encodes CASSLAVSGRNIQYF.

This clonotype has just one count. The chain joins TRBV5-5 to TRBJ2-1, with 8 bases that match TRBD1. Germline CDR1 SGHKS, CDR2 YYEKEE (reference sequence). The CDR3 sequence is 14 residues long. Trimming at V came to 4 bases and at J to 7 bases, leaving 7 bases not matched to a gene. CDR3 sequence reads: CASSRQGLENEQFF. The CDR3 DNA sequence: TGTGCCAGCAGCCGACAGGGGTTGGAAAATGAGCAGTTCTTC.

This clonotype was observed many times. The chain recombines TRBV18 with TRBJ2-3; D ambiguous. Trimming took 2 bases from V and 3 from J, leaving 18 bases between them. Germline V gene sequence: CDR1 KGHSH, CDR2 LQKENI. The CDR3 totals 17 residues. CDR3 in DNA: TGTGCCAGCTCACCATTTGGAATCCTATCGGGTACAGATACGCAGTATTTT. This translates into CASSPFGILSGTDTQYF.

This sequence joins TRBV28 and TRBJ1-1, with D possibly TRBD1 on 5 matching bases. Germline V gives CDR1 MDHEN, CDR2 SYDVKM. Trimming shortened V by 2 bases and J by 4 bases, and 14 bases separated the two germline ends. The CDR3 length is 15 residues. CDR3 nucleotide sequence: TGTGCCAGCAGTTTAAGTTTAGGGGCAATCACTGAAGCTTTCTTT. Translating gives CASSLSLGAITEAFF.

The chain is built from TRBV13 and TRBJ2-7; 7 nucleotides agree with TRBD2. The CDR3 is 15 residues long. CDR1 and CDR2 (germline): PRHDT, FYEKMQ (reference sequence). The V segment lost 5 bases and the J segment 7 bases; nucleotides outside the gene matches: 14. The CDR3, as DNA: TGTGCCAGCAGCACGTCTAGCGGATCCTACAATGAGCAGTACTTC. Translating it yields CASSTSSGSYNEQYF.